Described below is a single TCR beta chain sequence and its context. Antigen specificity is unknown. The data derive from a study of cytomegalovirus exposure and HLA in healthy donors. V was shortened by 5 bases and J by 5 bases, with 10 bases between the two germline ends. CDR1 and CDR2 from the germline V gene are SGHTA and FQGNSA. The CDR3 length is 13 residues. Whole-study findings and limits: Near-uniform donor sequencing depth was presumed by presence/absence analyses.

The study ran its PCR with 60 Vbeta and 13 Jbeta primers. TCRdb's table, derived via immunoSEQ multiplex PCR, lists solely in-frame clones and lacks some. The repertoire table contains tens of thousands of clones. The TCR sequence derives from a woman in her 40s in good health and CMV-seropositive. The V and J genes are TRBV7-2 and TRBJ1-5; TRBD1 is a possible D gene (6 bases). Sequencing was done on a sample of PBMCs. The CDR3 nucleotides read TGTGCCAGCAGCCGGCACAGGGATCAGCCCCAGCATTTT. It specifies CASSRHRDQPQHF.